Listed below are T cell receptor beta chains from one sample, sequenced in a study of T cells after yellow fever vaccination. TCRdb passed the 5' RACE reads through MiXCR, listing each CDR3 protein once. Altogether approximately 160,000 distinct CDR3 sequences are present, approximately 6.2% being singletons, with the ten largest covering roughly 3%. Sequenced material: CD4+ T cells sorted from PBMCs, taken on the day of the first yellow fever vaccination. Receptors were obtained from a man aged 18-30 years who received the YFV17D yellow fever vaccine. CDR3s include the opening cysteine and the closing phenylalanine or tryptophan. A D gene is named only where the DNA matches it firmly. Where a row states a size, it is once, few, many or the class of an expanded clone; other rows omit it.

>16|TRBV6-5|TRBJ2-3|many|TRBD2
TGTGCCAGCAGTTACGCTAGCGGGGTAGGCACAGATACGCAGTATTTT
CASSYASGVGTDTQYF
>16|TRBV5-1|TRBJ1-1|few|TRBD1
TGCGCCAGCAGCTCTAATCCGGGACAGGGGTGGACTGAAGCTTTCTTT
CASSSNPGQGWTEAFF
>18|TRBV27|TRBJ2-7|many|TRBD1
TGTGCCAGCTCAAACCCTGTGGTGTCGGGACAGCTGACCTACGAGCAGTACTTC
CASSNPVVSGQLTYEQYF
>12|TRBV5-1|TRBJ2-2|many|NA
TGCGCCAGCAGCGTAAACACCGGGGAGCTGTTTTTT
CASSVNTGELFF
>13|TRBV5-1|TRBJ1-1|many|NA
TGCGCCAGCAGCTCGGGACACGACACTGAAGCTTTCTTT
CASSSGHDTEAFF
>16|TRBV6-1|TRBJ2-1|many|TRBD2
TGTGCCAGCAGTAAAATAGCGGGGGGGACGGTTCATGAGCAGTTCTTC
CASSKIAGGTVHEQFF
>14|TRBV5-1|TRBJ1-1|many|NA
TGCGCCAGCAGCAAGGAAGTTATGAACACTGAAGCTTTCTTT
CASSKEVMNTEAFF
>12|TRBV2|TRBJ1-1|few|NA
TGTGCCAGCAGTCTAGACATTCCTGAAGCTTTCTTT
CASSLDIPEAFF
>13|TRBV20-1|TRBJ2-4|many|TRBD1
TGCAGTGCCTCGGACAGGGGGAGGCACATTCAGTACTTC
CSASDRGRHIQYF
>14|TRBV6-5|TRBJ2-5|NA|NA
TGTGCCAGCAGTTACTCGCTTACCCAAGAGACCCAGTACTTC
CASSYSLTQETQYF
>13|TRBV5-6|TRBJ2-5|many|NA
TGTGCCAGCAGCCCACAGATGGGGGAGACCCAGTACTTC
CASSPQMGETQYF
>16|TRBV5-6|TRBJ2-3|many|TRBD2
TGTGCCAGCAGCTTGTCCACTAGCGGGGGTGGAGATACGCAGTATTTT
CASSLSTSGGGDTQYF
>12|TRBV5-6|TRBJ2-3|NA|NA
TGTGCCAGCAGCTTTAGCTTAGATACGCAGTATTTT
CASSFSLDTQYF
>14|TRBV10-3|TRBJ1-5|few|NA
TGTGCCATCAGTGCTCGAAGGGGCAATCAGCCCCAGCATTTT
CAISARRGNQPQHF
>13|TRBV9|TRBJ1-5|many|NA
TGTGCCAGCTCCCGTTTTAGCAATCAGCCCCAGCATTTT
CASSRFSNQPQHF
>15|TRBV30|TRBJ1-2|many|NA
TGTGCCTGGAGTGTTCCCGGCGGACAGACCTATGGCTACACCTTC
CAWSVPGGQTYGYTF
>16|TRBV5-1|TRBJ2-1|many|TRBD2
TGCGCCAGCAGCTTGTCAGCGCGGGGGGTTTACAATGAGCAGTTCTTC
CASSLSARGVYNEQFF
>13|TRBV9|TRBJ1-1|few|NA
TGTGCCAGCAGCGTAGTCGAATGGGGGCAGTCCGCCTTT
CASSVVEWGQSAF
>16|TRBV5-4|TRBJ2-1|many|TRBD2
TGTGCCAGCAGCCCTCCGACTAGCGGGGTCTCGGTTGAGCAGTTCTTC
CASSPPTSGVSVEQFF
>16|TRBV4-2|TRBJ1-3|many|NA
TGTGCCAGCAGCCAAGAACTCCGGATCTCTGGAAACACCATATATTTT
CASSQELRISGNTIYF
>17|TRBV7-6|TRBJ2-7|few|TRBD1
TGTGCCAGCAGCCCCCATCACAAATCCAGGGGGCTGGACGAGCAGTACTTC
CASSPHHKSRGLDEQYF
>15|TRBV7-2|TRBJ2-7|many|NA
TGTGCCAGCAGCTTAAACGTCGGGCTTCCTCCCGAGCAGTACTTC
CASSLNVGLPPEQYF
>17|TRBV7-9|TRBJ2-2|NA|TRBD1
TGTGCCAGCAGCGCCGTGCGCCGCGACAGGGACACCGGGGAGCTGTTTTTT
CASSAVRRDRDTGELFF
>13|TRBV10-2|TRBJ2-5|few|NA
TGCGCCAGCAGTGCAGCTTACCAAGAGACCCAGTACTTC
CASSAAYQETQYF
>13|TRBV12-3/TRBV12-4|TRBJ2-1|many|NA
TGTGCCAGCAGGGGCGCCACGTCCGATGAGCAGTTCTTC
CASRGATSDEQFF
>14|TRBV12-3/TRBV12-4|TRBJ1-5|many|TRBD1
TGTGCCAGCAGTGGGGACAGGCGGCGGCAGCCCCAGCATTTT
CASSGDRRRQPQHF
>14|TRBV5-1|TRBJ2-5|many|NA
TGCGCCAGCAGCTTGGTGGCAGGGGAGGAGACCCAGTACTTC
CASSLVAGEETQYF
>14|TRBV7-9|TRBJ1-4|few|TRBD1
TGTGCCAGCAGCCCTGGACAGGCTAATGAAAAACTGTTTTTT
CASSPGQANEKLFF
>16|TRBV5-1|TRBJ1-1|few|NA
TGCGCCAGCAGCTTGCAGTACGGGGGGTCGTACACTGAAGCTTTCTTT
CASSLQYGGSYTEAFF
>16|TRBV18|TRBJ2-5|NA|NA
TGTGCCAGCTCACCACGGGGGTTTCGATCCGTAGAGACCCAGTACTTC
CASSPRGFRSVETQYF
>15|TRBV4-3|TRBJ2-3|few|NA
TGCGCCAGCAGCCAAGTGAGGGGAAGGGCAGATACGCAGTATTTT
CASSQVRGRADTQYF
>13|TRBV7-9|TRBJ2-5|NA|NA
TGTGCCAGCAGACTAGTACCACAAGAGACCCAGTACTTC
CASRLVPQETQYF
>16|TRBV7-2|TRBJ2-7|many|TRBD2
TGTGCCAGCAGCTTAATGTGGGCGGGGGGTACCTACGAGCAGTACTTC
CASSLMWAGGTYEQYF